This T cell receptor (beta chain) was sequenced for a study of T cell changes during pregnancy in multiple sclerosis. Profiled with immunoSEQ multiplex PCR; TCRdb holds only in-frame clones, not every one. This table has roughly 100,000 clones, around 90% appearing once. Trimming cost V 3 bases and J 1 base, with 9 bases left between them. The length of the CDR3 is 14 residues. Germline assignment: CDR1 ENHRY and CDR2 SYGVKD. The TCR was taken from a female donor with multiple sclerosis, enrolled in a pregnancy study. The sample here was peripheral blood, taken after pregnancy. The rearrangement joins TRBV10-3 to TRBJ1-1; D remains unclear. The DNA of the CDR3 is TGTGCCATCAGTGAAGAGAATCCGAACACTGAAGCTTTCTTT. Amino acid sequence: CAISEENPNTEAFF.